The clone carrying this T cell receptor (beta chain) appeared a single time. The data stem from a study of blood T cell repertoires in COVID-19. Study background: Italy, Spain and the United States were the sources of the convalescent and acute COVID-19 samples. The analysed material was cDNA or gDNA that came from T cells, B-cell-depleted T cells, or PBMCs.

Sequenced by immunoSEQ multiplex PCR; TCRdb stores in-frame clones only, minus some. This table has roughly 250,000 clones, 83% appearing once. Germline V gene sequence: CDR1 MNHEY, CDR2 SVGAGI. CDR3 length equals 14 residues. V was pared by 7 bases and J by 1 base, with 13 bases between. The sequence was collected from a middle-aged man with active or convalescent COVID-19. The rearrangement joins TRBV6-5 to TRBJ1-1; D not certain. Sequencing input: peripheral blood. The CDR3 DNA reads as TGTGCCAGCAATACACCGGCAGGGAACACTGAAGCTTTCTTT. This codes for CASNTPAGNTEAFF.